These 4 T cell receptor beta chains were sequenced from one sample in a study of beta chain features in type 1 diabetes. Expressed TCRB transcripts were sequenced after all isolated RNA was converted to cDNA. Produced via immunoSEQ multiplex PCR; TCRdb's table is partial and in-frame only. The table includes 300,000 to 350,000 clones, about 15% detected once. The sample consisted of central memory CD4+ T cells from blood. The source is a man younger than 40 in good health.

V is TRBV30 and J is TRBJ1-2; possible D gene TRBD1, 5 bases. Germline loops: CDR1 GTSNPN, CDR2 SVGIG (reference sequence). The CDR3 loop spans 12 amino acids. V was shortened by 2 bases and J by 8 bases, with 12 bases between the two germline ends. For the CDR3, the DNA is TGTGCCTGGAGTAATAGGGGTGACGGCTACACCTTC. Protein product: CAWSNRGDGYTF.

This clone was found a few times. The gene calls are TRBV6-6 and TRBJ2-1; D may be TRBD2 (5 bases). V shed 11 bases and J shed 9 bases, with 11 bases lying between them. The CDR3 is made up of 10 amino acids. Per germline, CDR1 MNHNY and CDR2 SVGAGI (reference sequence). The CDR3 sequence: CAAGKGEQFF. The CDR3 nucleotides are TGTGCCGCCGGGAAGGGTGAGCAGTTCTTC.

In regard to this clone: One junction end disagrees with the germline gene, perhaps due to a read error. The chain links TRBV5-1 to TRBJ2-6; D unresolved. The CDR3 sequence is 15 residues long. Germline CDR1 reads SGHRS; CDR2 reads YFSETQ. The CDR3 region is CASSLPVSGANVLTF. Here the CDR3 DNA reads TGTGCCAGCAGCTTGCCGGTATCCGGGGCCAACGTCCTGACTTTC.

This clone was detected only a few times. This chain links TRBV6-6 with TRBJ2-1; TRBD2 aligns across 7 bases. The CDR3 has 15 residues. Germline loops: CDR1 MNHNY, CDR2 SVGAGI (reference sequence). J lost 0 bases, V lost 6 bases, and 5 bases had no gene match. Written as DNA, the CDR3 is TGTGCCAGCAGCCAGCGGGGTCACTCCTACAATGAGCAGTTCTTC. Translating gives CASSQRGHSYNEQFF.